Listed below are T cell receptor beta chains from one sample, sequenced in a study of shared clonotypes between healthy human individuals. Libraries were prepared by immunoSEQ multiplex PCR; TCRdb keeps only in-frame clonotypes and omits some of them. Of over 2 million clones listed, roughly 94% are singletons. Sequenced sample: naive CD4+ T cells sorted from blood. These receptors originate from a man between 18 and 29 years old in good health. The CDR3 runs from the conserved cysteine through the conserved F or W. D genes are given only for firm matches.

TRBV18 | NA | CASSPQRAEETQYF
TRBV28 | NA | CASSLYSGQQNYGYTF
TRBV5-5 | TRBD1 | CASSWGTGNTEAFF
TRBV5-1 | NA | CASKKAEGPLLTDTQYF
TRBV6-1 | NA | CASSEQGPGAGNTIYF
TRBV5-1 | NA | CASSLEGLGDNEQFF
TRBV6-6 | NA | CASSPWDVTDTQYF
TRBV10-2 | NA | CASSAHSEGPRGETQYF
TRBV6-5 | NA | CASSYVASNNSPLHF
TRBV19 | NA | CASSTGQSTSYEQYF
TRBV19 | TRBD1 | CATTQGAPTNEKLFF
TRBV6-6 | TRBD1 | CASSYSQGAGGQPQHF
TRBV6-1 | NA | CASSESMYEQYF
TRBV30 | NA | CAWSVVENEQFF
TRBV4-3 | NA | CASSQGGLNSPLHF
TRBV11-3 | NA | CASSPGDRETQYF
TRBV28 | NA | CASSFSQGPYTF
TRBV6-1 | NA | CASSEALTGELFF
TRBV19 | NA | CASSPEEYYGYTF
TRBV28 | TRBD1 | CASSIGWDRGIGEQYF
TRBV2 | TRBD1 | CASSGTGGGTGELFF
TRBV5-6 | NA | CASSLADYGETQYF
TRBV5-1 | TRBD1 | CASRRDRYYEQYF
TRBV4-1 | NA | CASSLEGNGYTF
TRBV19 | TRBD2 | CASCDTSARGDTQYF
TRBV28 | NA | CASRVPGFYEQYF
TRBV5-1 | TRBD1 | CASSLVGTGVSVETQYF
TRBV27 | NA | CASSLGLGVNEQFF
TRBV18 | NA | CASSRSHSGNTIYF
TRBV6-6 | NA | CASSLAQRGQPQHF
TRBV5-1 | NA | CASRGPGQHGYTF
TRBV7-9 | TRBD1 | CASSRLRDRANNSPLHF
TRBV4-1 | NA | CASSQGVRDTEAFF
TRBV29-1 | TRBD1 | CSVWTGGNQPQHF
TRBV4-3 | NA | CASSQNTGPNQPQHF
TRBV25-1 | TRBD2 | CASSPQGGSGSANTQYF
TRBV30 | NA | CAWSQDTGSNQPQHF
TRBV5-6 | NA | CASSLVGGEGYTF
TRBV2 | NA | CASRAGLYEKLFF
TRBV19 | NA | CASSSGDEQYF
TRBV25-1 | TRBD1 | CASSETGTGGTYYGYTF
TRBV29-1 | NA | CSVAPIGIWEGYTF
TRBV5-1 | NA | CASSLETDTQYF
TRBV6-5 | TRBD2 | CASRTSLTGELFF
TRBV5-1 | NA | CASSWDTFQETQYF
TRBV11-2 | TRBD1 | CASRFLRGPHYEQYF
TRBV30 | TRBD1 | CAWSPGQERYGYTF
TRBV5-1 | NA | CASSRTGPYEQYF
TRBV29-1 | NA | CSVEVLLKQGRGYGYTF
TRBV4-1 | NA | CASSQGPDTQYF
TRBV6-5 | NA | CASRDYNEQFF
TRBV10-1 | NA | CASSVGIGGPQETQYF
TRBV12-1 | NA | CASSFVVPPPSLKNIQYF